This T cell receptor (beta chain) was sequenced during a study of blood T cells in healthy people across ages. Overall study context: Template switching recovered approximately one barcoded beta molecule for every two T cells. Study conclusions and caveats: As naive T cell percentage varied, TCR beta diversity correlated strongly with it. With donor CMV status unknown, expanded clonotype changes were possibly confounded.

The authors ran a second PCR of roughly 6 to 12 cycles using a sample-barcoded 5' primer and a J-beta primer mix. TCRdb independently ran MiXCR on the 5' RACE reads; one entry per CDR3 protein. The table lists 850,000 to 1,000,000 distinct CDR3 sequences, about 51% of them singletons. This clonotype was observed at least ten times. Its antigen is as yet unknown. This CDR3 has 13 residues. Germline CDR1 SQVTM, CDR2 ANQGSEA. V was shortened by 7 bases and J by 7 bases, with 17 bases between the two germline ends. The sample providers were healthy Caucasian people from Russia, aged about 6 to 95. Source material: blood. V usage is TRBV29-1 and J usage is TRBJ2-1; possible D gene TRBD2, 6 bases. The receptor was isolated from a woman aged 60 to 75 in good health. For the CDR3, the DNA is TGCAGCGGAGGGGCGGGGACTTTGAATGAGCAGTTCTTC. Translated, it gives CSGGAGTLNEQFF.